These 13 T cell receptor beta chains were sequenced from one sample in a study of T cell responses to AZD1222 COVID-19 vaccine. The repertoire was sequenced with immunoSEQ multiplex PCR; TCRdb's copy has only in-frame clones and lacks some. Of 110,000 to 150,000 clones in the sample, around 89% are singletons; the top ten hold over 3.5%. Source: peripheral blood, taken on day 0 of AZD1222 vaccination. The receptors derive from an adult in good health.

This chain uses TRBV7-8 with TRBJ1-5, with D hard to call. The germline CDR1 and CDR2 sequences are SGHVS and FQNEAQ. Trimming removed 5 bases from V and 4 bases from J, with 3 bases in between. The CDR3 has 11 residues. The CDR3 is CASSQNQPQHF. Written as DNA, the CDR3 is TGTGCCAGCAGCCAAAATCAGCCCCAGCATTTT.

This rearrangement joins TRBV5-4 to TRBJ2-1; D unresolved. The germline V gene has CDR1 SGHNT and CDR2 YYREEE (reference sequence). The CDR3 sequence is 12 residues long. V was trimmed by 4 bases and J by 10 bases, leaving 12 bases between them. The CDR3 sequence: CASSHMMVEQFF. DNA for the CDR3: TGTGCCAGCAGCCACATGATGGTCGAGCAGTTCTTC.

This sequence joins TRBV5-6 and TRBJ2-5; D not certain. The CDR3 totals 14 residues. Germline V gives CDR1 SGHDT, CDR2 YYEEEE. V shed 5 bases and J shed 4 bases, with 15 bases lying between them. The DNA for the CDR3 is TGTGCCAGCAGTTTCCCCCGCTACGGAGAGACCCAGTACTTC. It is translated as CASSFPRYGETQYF.

The rearrangement uses TRBV28 and TRBJ1-2; no reliable D call. The V end lost 3 bases, the J end lost 3 bases, and 8 bases lay between the germline ends. Per the germline V gene, CDR1 is MDHEN and CDR2 is SYDVKM. The CDR3 totals 13 residues. In DNA form, the CDR3 reads TGTGCCAGCAGTTTGGCTGTGTACTATGGCTACACCTTC. Its protein is CASSLAVYYGYTF.

The V call is TRBV19, the J call TRBJ1-2, with D possibly TRBD1 on 5 matching bases. From germline, CDR1 is LNHDA and CDR2 SQIVND (reference sequence). This CDR3 comprises 14 residues. Trimming removed 6 bases at V and 0 bases at J, with 11 bases between. In nucleotides, the CDR3 is TGTGCCAGTAGACAGGTCGCCGCTAACTATGGCTACACCTTC. It encodes CASRQVAANYGYTF. Full variable domain (remainder filled in from reference TRBV19 and TRBJ1-2): DGGITQSPKYLFRKEGQNVTLSCEQNLNHDAMYWYRQDPGQGLRLIYYSQIVNDFQKGDIAEGYSVSREKKESFPLTVTSAQKNPTAFYLCASRQVAANYGYTFGSGTRLTVV.

This clone appeared a few times. J is TRBJ2-7 and V is TRBV4-1; unclear D gene. Germline-derived CDR1 and CDR2 are MGHRA and YSYEKL. The CDR3 has 13 amino acids. V lost 4 bases, J lost 0 bases, and 7 bases lay in between. Here the CDR3 DNA reads TGCGCCAGCAGCCCTTGGGACTCCTACGAGCAGTACTTC. It translates to CASSPWDSYEQYF.

This chain links TRBV5-1 with TRBJ2-1; perhaps TRBD2 as D (5 bases). V lost 0 bases, J lost 7 bases, and 14 bases lay in between. In germline, CDR1 is SGHRS, CDR2 YFSETQ. The CDR3 is 15 amino acids. DNA for the CDR3: TGCGCCAGCAGCTTGGAGACGTCCCGGGGAAATGAGCAGTTCTTC. It specifies CASSLETSRGNEQFF.

V usage is TRBV10-2 and J usage is TRBJ2-5, with 9 bases identical to TRBD1. CDR3 length: 19 residues. With V trimmed by 2 bases and J by 4 bases, 17 bases remained unmatched. Germline CDR1 is WSHSY and CDR2 is SAAADI. The CDR3 loop is CASSEAMGQGVSRGETQYF. CDR3 coding DNA: TGCGCCAGCAGTGAGGCAATGGGACAGGGTGTGTCGAGGGGAGAGACCCAGTACTTC.

The chain joins TRBV24-1 to TRBJ1-5; 8 bases are a match to TRBD1. This CDR3 has 13 amino acids. CDR1 is KGHDR, CDR2 SFDVKD, per germline. The V segment lost 9 bases and the J segment 5 bases; nucleotides outside the gene matches: 5. In nucleotides, the CDR3 is TGTGCCACCCGGACAGGGACAGATCAGCCCCAGCATTTT. Amino acids: CATRTGTDQPQHF.

This clone came up once. The chain uses TRBV30 and TRBJ1-4, with 7 bases that match TRBD1. Trimming cost V 4 bases and J 8 bases; bases outside gene matches: 13. Germline assignment: CDR1 GTSNPN and CDR2 SVGIG (reference sequence). The CDR3 spans 15 residues. CDR3 in amino acids: CAWKKVQGVREKLFF. The CDR3 DNA follows: TGTGCCTGGAAGAAGGTCCAGGGGGTCCGCGAAAAACTGTTTTTT.

This clone was seen a handful of times. The chain recombines TRBV2 with TRBJ2-2; maybe TRBD2 (5 bases). The CDR3 has 13 amino acids. Germline V gives CDR1 SNHLY, CDR2 FYNNEI. V was cut by 8 bases and J by 4 bases, with 11 bases left in between. CDR3 DNA: TGTGCCAGCTATCTCGGAGGCACCGGGGAGCTGTTTTTT. The encoded protein is CASYLGGTGELFF.

The rearrangement joins TRBV10-3 to TRBJ1-5; D unresolved. Germline CDR1 and CDR2: ENHRY and SYGVKD. V was trimmed by 2 bases and J by 5 bases, leaving 7 bases between them. The CDR3 runs 13 residues. This CDR3 reads CAISEISDQPQHF. In DNA, the CDR3 is TGTGCCATCAGTGAGATCAGCGATCAGCCCCAGCATTTT.

V and J are TRBV7-9 and TRBJ1-1; TRBD1 matches 8 bases. V shed 5 bases and J 4 bases; nucleotides not matched to a gene: 6. Germline loops: CDR1 SEHNR, CDR2 FQNEAQ (reference sequence). The CDR3 is made up of 14 amino acids. The CDR3 reads CASSKDRVSTEAFF. CDR3 in DNA: TGTGCCAGCAGCAAGGACAGGGTGAGCACTGAAGCTTTCTTT.